This TCR beta chain was recorded in a study of cytotoxic CD8 clonotypes in ibrutinib-treated CLL. About the study: Per sample, productive templates averaged 255,043 and productive rearrangements averaged about 100,000. Study results and caveats: The clonality rise at ibrutinib response reflected private clonotype expansion.

The table came from immunoSEQ multiplex PCR; TCRdb's copy has only in-frame clones and leaves some out. The repertoire holds about 14,000 clones, with roughly 67% as singletons. Concerning this clone: Its specificity is unknown.

The CDR3 spans 15 residues. From germline, CDR1 is MNHEY and CDR2 SMNVEV (reference sequence). V was clipped by 4 bases and J by 2 bases; unmatched bases: 3. This material consisted of PBMCs, taken before ibrutinib treatment. The chain has TRBV27 and TRBJ2-1; 9 bases are shared with TRBD1. This clonotype was sampled from a human donor with chronic lymphocytic leukemia. The CDR3 loop reads CASSSTGGTYNEQFF. The CDR3 nucleotides read TGTGCCAGCAGTTCAACAGGGGGCACCTACAATGAGCAGTTCTTC.